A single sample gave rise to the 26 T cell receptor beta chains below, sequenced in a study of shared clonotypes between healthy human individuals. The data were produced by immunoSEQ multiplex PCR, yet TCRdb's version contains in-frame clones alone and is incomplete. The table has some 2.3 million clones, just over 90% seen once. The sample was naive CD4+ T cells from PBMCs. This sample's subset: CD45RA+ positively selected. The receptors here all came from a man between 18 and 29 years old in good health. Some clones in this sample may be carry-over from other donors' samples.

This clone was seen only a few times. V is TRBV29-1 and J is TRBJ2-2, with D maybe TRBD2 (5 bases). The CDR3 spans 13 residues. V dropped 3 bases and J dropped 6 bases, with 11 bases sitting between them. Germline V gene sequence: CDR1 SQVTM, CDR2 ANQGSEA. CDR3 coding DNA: TGCAGCGTTGAGGGCCTAGCACCCGGGGAGCTGTTTTTT. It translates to CSVEGLAPGELFF.

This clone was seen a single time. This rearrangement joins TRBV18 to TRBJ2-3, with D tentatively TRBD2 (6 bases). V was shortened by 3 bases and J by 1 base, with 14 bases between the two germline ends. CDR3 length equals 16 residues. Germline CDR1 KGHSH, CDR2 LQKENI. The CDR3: CASSPPGGSGTDTQYF. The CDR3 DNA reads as TGTGCCAGCTCACCTCCCGGGGGTAGCGGCACAGATACGCAGTATTTT.

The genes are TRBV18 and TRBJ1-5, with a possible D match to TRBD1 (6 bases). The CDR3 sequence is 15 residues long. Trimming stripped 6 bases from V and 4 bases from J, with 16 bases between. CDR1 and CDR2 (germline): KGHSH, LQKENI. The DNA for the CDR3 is TGTGCCAGCTCCCTCGGGGGAGGGGGGAATCAGCCCCAGCATTTT. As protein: CASSLGGGGNQPQHF.

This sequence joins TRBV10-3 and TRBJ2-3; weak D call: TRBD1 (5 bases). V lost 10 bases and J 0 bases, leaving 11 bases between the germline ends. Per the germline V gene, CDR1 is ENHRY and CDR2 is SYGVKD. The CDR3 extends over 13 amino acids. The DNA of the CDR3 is TGTGCCACCGGACAACTCAGCACAGATACGCAGTATTTT. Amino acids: CATGQLSTDTQYF.

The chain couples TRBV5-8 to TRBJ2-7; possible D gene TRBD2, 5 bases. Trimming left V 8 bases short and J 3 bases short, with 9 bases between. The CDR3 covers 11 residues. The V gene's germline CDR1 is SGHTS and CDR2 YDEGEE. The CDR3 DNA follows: TGTGCCAGTACGGGGAACTACGAGCAGTACTTC. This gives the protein CASTGNYEQYF.

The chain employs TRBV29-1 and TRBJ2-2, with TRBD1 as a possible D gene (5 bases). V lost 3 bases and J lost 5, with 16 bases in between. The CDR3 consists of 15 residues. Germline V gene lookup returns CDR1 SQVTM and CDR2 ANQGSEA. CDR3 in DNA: TGCAGCGTTGAGGGTCCCCAGGGCGGTACCGGGGAGCTGTTTTTT. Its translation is CSVEGPQGGTGELFF.

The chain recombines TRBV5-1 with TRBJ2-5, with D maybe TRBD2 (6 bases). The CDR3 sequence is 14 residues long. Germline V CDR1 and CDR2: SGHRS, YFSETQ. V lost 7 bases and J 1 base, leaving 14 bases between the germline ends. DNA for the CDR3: TGCGCCAGCCGGGACTCCCATGCCCAAGAGACCCAGTACTTC. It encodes CASRDSHAQETQYF.

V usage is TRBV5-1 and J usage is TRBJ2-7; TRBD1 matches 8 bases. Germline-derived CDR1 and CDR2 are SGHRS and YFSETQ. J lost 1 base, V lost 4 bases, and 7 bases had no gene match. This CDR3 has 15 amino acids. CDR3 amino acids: CASSPRTGLSYEQYF. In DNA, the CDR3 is TGCGCCAGCAGCCCAAGGACAGGGCTTTCCTACGAGCAGTACTTC.

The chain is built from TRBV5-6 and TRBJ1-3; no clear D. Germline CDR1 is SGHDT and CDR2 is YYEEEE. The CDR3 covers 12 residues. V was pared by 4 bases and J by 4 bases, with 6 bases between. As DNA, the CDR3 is TGTGCCAGCAGCCTGACAGGAAACACCATATATTTT. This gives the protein CASSLTGNTIYF.

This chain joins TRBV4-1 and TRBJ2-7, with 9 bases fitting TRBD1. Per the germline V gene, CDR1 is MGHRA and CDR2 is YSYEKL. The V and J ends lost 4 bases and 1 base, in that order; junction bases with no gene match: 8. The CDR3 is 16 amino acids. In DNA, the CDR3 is TGCGCCAGCAGCCTTACCTCCGGGACAGGGTCCTACGAGCAGTACTTC. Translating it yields CASSLTSGTGSYEQYF.

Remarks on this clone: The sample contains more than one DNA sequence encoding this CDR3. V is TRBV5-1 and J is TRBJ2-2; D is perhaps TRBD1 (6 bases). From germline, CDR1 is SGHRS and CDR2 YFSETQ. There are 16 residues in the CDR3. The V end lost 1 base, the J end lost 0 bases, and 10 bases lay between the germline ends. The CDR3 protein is CASSLLAGANTGELFF. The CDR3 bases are TGCGCCAGCAGCTTGCTTGCAGGGGCGAACACCGGGGAGCTGTTTTTT.

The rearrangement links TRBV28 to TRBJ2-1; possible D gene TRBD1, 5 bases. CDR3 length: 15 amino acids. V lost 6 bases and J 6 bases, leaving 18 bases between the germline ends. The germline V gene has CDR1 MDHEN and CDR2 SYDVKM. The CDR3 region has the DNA TGTGCCAGCAGCACCCCGGGCAGGGTCCCCAATGAGCAGTTCTTC. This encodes CASSTPGRVPNEQFF.

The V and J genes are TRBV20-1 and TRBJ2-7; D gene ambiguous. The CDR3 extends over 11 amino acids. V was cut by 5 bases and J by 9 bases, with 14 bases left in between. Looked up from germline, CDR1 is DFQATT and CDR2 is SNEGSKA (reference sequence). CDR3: CSAPRQAGQYF. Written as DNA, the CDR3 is TGCAGTGCTCCCCGCCAGGCCGGGCAGTACTTC.

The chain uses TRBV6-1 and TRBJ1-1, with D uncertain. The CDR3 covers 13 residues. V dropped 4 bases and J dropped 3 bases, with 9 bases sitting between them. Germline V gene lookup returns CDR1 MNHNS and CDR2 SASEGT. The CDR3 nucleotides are TGTGCCAGCAGTGGCAACACGGACACTGAAGCTTTCTTT. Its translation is CASSGNTDTEAFF.

The CDR3 DNA follows: TGTGCCAGCAGGATACAGGGGATCCCCAGCACAGATACGCAGTATTTT. It yields the protein CASRIQGIPSTDTQYF. This chain joins TRBV28 and TRBJ2-3; 7 nucleotides match TRBD1. From germline, CDR1 is MDHEN and CDR2 SYDVKM. Trimming removed 6 bases from V and 0 bases from J; junction bases left unmatched: 9. This CDR3 comprises 16 residues.

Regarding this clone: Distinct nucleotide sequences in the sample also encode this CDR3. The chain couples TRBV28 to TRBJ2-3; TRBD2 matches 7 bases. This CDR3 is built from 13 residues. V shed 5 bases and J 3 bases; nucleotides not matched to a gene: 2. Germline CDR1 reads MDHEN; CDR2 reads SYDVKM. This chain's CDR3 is CASSPGGTDTQYF. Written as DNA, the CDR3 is TGTGCCAGCAGTCCGGGGGGTACAGATACGCAGTATTTT.

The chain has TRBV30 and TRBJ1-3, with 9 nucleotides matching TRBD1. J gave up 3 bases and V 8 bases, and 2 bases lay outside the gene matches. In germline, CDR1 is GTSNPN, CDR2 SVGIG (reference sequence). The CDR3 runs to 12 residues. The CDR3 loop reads CAGGQGGNTIYF. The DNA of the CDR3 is TGTGCCGGGGGACAGGGTGGAAACACCATATATTTT.

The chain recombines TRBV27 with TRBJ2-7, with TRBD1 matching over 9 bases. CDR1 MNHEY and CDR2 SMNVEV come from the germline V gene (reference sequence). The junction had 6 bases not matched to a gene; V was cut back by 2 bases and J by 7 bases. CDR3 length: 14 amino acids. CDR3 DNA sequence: TGTGCCAGCAGTTTAATCGACAGGGGGGAGGAGCAGTACTTC. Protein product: CASSLIDRGEEQYF.

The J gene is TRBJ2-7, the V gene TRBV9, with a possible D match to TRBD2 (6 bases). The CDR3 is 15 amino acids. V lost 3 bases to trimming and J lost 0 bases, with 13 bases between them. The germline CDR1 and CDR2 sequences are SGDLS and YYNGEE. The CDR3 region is CASSERAGSSYEQYF. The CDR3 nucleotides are TGTGCCAGCAGCGAACGAGCGGGCTCCTCCTACGAGCAGTACTTC.

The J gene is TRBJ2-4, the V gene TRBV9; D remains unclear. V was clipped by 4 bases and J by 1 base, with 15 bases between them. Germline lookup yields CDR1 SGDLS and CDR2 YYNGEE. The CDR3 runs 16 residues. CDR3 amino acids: CASSPGLDAAKNIQYF. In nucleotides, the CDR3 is TGTGCCAGCAGCCCAGGATTGGACGCGGCCAAAAACATTCAGTACTTC.

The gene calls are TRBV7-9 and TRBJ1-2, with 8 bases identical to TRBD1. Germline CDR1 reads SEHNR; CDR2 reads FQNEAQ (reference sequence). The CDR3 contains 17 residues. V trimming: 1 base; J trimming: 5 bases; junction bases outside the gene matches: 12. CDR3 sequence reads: CASSLDAWQGAQYGYTF. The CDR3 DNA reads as TGTGCCAGCAGCTTAGACGCATGGCAGGGGGCGCAGTATGGCTACACCTTC.

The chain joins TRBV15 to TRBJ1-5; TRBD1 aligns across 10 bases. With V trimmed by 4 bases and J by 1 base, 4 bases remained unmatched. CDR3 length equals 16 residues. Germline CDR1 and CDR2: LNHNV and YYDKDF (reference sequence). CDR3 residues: CATSTGQGGSNQPQHF. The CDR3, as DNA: TGTGCCACCAGCACAGGACAGGGGGGAAGCAATCAGCCCCAGCATTTT.

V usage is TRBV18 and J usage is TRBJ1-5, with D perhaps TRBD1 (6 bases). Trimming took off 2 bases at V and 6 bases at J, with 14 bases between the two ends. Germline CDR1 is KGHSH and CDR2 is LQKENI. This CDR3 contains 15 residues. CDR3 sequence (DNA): TGTGCCAGCTCACCAAGCACAGGGTCGTCTCAGCCCCAGCATTTT. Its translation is CASSPSTGSSQPQHF.

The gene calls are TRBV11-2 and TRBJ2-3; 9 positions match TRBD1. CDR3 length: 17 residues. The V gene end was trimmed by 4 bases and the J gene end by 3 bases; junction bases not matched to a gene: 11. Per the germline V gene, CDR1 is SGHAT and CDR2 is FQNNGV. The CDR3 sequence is CASSSAGTGIGTDTQYF. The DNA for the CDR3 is TGTGCCAGCAGCTCCGCCGGGACAGGGATTGGGACAGATACGCAGTATTTT.

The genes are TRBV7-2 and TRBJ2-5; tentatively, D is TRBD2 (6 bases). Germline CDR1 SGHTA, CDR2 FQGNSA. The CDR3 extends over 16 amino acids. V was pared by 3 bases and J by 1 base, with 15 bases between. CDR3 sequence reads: CASSFIFLAPQETQYF. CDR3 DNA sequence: TGTGCCAGCAGCTTTATCTTCCTAGCGCCCCAAGAGACCCAGTACTTC.

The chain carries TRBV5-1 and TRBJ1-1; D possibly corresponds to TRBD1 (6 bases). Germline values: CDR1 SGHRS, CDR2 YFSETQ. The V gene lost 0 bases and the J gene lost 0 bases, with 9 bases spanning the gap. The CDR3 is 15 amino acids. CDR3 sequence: CASSLGWTVNTEAFF. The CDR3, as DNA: TGCGCCAGCAGCTTGGGATGGACAGTGAACACTGAAGCTTTCTTT.